A single sample is the source of the 12 T cell receptor beta chains below, sequenced in a study of T cell changes during pregnancy in multiple sclerosis (dated by TCRdb to about 2019). The receptor library was made with the immunoSEQ multiplex PCR assay. The table comes from immuneACCESS by way of TCRdb, which keeps in-frame sequences with V and J called. Part of the clones is missing from these tables; in studies checked, under half for an unresolved V gene and the rest for unknown reasons. The sample records some 40,000 clones, roughly 90% of which are singletons. The ten most abundant clones make up 20% to 30% of the sample. Specimen: CD8+ T cells from peripheral blood mononuclear cells, collected before pregnancy. The receptors were gathered from a female donor with multiple sclerosis, enrolled in a pregnancy study.

The chain joins TRBV28 to TRBJ2-7; 9 nucleotides agree with TRBD2. Germline V gene sequence: CDR1 MDHEN, CDR2 SYDVKM. The CDR3 sequence is 15 residues long. With 3 bases clipped from V and 2 bases from J, the junction kept 5 bases outside the gene matches. CDR3 DNA: TGTGCCAGCAGTTTGGAGGCTAGCGGGACCTACGAGCAGTACTTC. Translation: CASSLEASGTYEQYF.

In this sample, this clone turned up a few times. The chain combines TRBV2 with TRBJ1-6; perhaps TRBD1 as D (6 bases). Germline CDR1 SNHLY, CDR2 FYNNEI. Trimming removed 3 bases at V and 10 bases at J, with 13 bases between. This CDR3 spans 14 amino acids. CDR3 nucleotide sequence: TGTGCCAGCAGTGATAGGCCAGGGGCCTCACCCCTCCACTTT. Translated, it gives CASSDRPGASPLHF.

This chain joins TRBV30 and TRBJ2-1; no clear D. CDR1 and CDR2 from the germline V gene are GTSNPN and SVGIG (reference sequence). Trimming took 4 bases from V and 7 from J, leaving 8 bases between them. The CDR3 covers 11 residues. The DNA of the CDR3 is TGTGCCTGGACCGAGGCAAATGAGCAGTTCTTC. It yields the protein CAWTEANEQFF. Using reference TRBV30 and TRBJ2-1 for the parts outside the CDR3, the full variable domain is SQTIHQWPATLVQPVGSPLSLECTVEGTSNPNLYWYRQAAGRGLQLLFYSVGIGQISSEVPQNLSASRPQDRQFILSSKKLLLSDSGFYLCAWTEANEQFFGPGTRLTVL.

The CDR3 DNA reads TGTGCCAGCAGCGTAGGGGCGCGAACTGAAGCTTTCTTT. Amino acid sequence: CASSVGARTEAFF. V usage is TRBV9 and J usage is TRBJ1-1; unclear D gene. Deletions cut 0 bases from V and 5 bases from J, with 8 bases between. The CDR3 sequence is 13 residues long. Germline CDR1 SGDLS, CDR2 YYNGEE.

J is TRBJ1-2 and V is TRBV6-4, with TRBD1 matching over 7 bases. The CDR3 is 16 amino acids. Germline CDR1 and CDR2: MRHNA and SNTAGT. Trimming cost V 7 bases and J 0 bases; bases outside gene matches: 11. CDR3 sequence (DNA): TGTGCCAGCACCCAACAGGGGACAACAGCTAACTATGGCTACACCTTC. Translated, it gives CASTQQGTTANYGYTF.

The chain recombines TRBV27 with TRBJ2-7; 12 bases line up with TRBD2. The germline V gene encodes CDR1 MNHEY and CDR2 SMNVEV (reference sequence). The junction had 1 base not matched to a gene; V was cut back by 3 bases and J by 1 base. The CDR3 consists of 15 residues. The CDR3 DNA sequence: TGTGCCAGCAGTTTGACTAGCGGGAGTTCCTACGAGCAGTACTTC. This sequence encodes CASSLTSGSSYEQYF.

The chain uses TRBV7-9 and TRBJ1-2, with a tentative D call TRBD1 (6 bases). Trimming removed 5 bases from V and 0 bases from J, with 22 bases in between. The CDR3 spans 18 residues. In germline, CDR1 is SEHNR, CDR2 FQNEAQ (reference sequence). CDR3 coding DNA: TGTGCCAGCAGCCCAAGTGGTGGGGGCCGCTTAGCTAACTATGGCTACACCTTC. It specifies CASSPSGGGRLANYGYTF. Together with reference TRBV7-9 and TRBJ1-2, the CDR3 gives the full variable domain: DTGVSQNPRHKITKRGQNVTFRCDPISEHNRLYWYRQTLGQGPEFLTYFQNEAQLEKSRLLSDRFSAERPKGSFSTLEIQRTEQGDSAMYLCASSPSGGGRLANYGYTFGSGTRLTVV.

The rearrangement joins TRBV11-2 to TRBJ1-1; D perhaps matches TRBD1 (6 bases). This CDR3 spans 13 amino acids. V lost 1 base, J lost 5 bases, and 8 bases lay in between. CDR1 and CDR2 from the germline V gene are SGHAT and FQNNGV. CDR3 DNA sequence: TGTGCCAGCAGCTTAGCAGGGGATACTGAAGCTTTCTTT. Protein: CASSLAGDTEAFF.

The rearrangement uses TRBV6-1 and TRBJ2-7, with 8 bases matching TRBD1. V was pared by 8 bases and J by 2 bases, with 5 bases of the junction left unmatched. This CDR3 contains 13 residues. Per the germline V gene, CDR1 is MNHNS and CDR2 is SASEGT. The CDR3 protein is CASWTGNPYEQYF. CDR3 DNA: TGTGCCAGCTGGACAGGGAATCCCTACGAGCAGTACTTC.

This chain joins TRBV6-1 and TRBJ2-2; TRBD1 aligns across 10 bases. V shed 8 bases and J 10 bases; nucleotides not matched to a gene: 10. Per the germline V gene, CDR1 is MNHNS and CDR2 is SASEGT. CDR3 length: 14 amino acids. CDR3 DNA sequence: TGTGCCAGCGTGTGGACAGGGGGACCGGAGGAGCTGTTTTTT. It translates to CASVWTGGPEELFF.

The rearrangement links TRBV27 to TRBJ1-1, with 10 nucleotides matching TRBD1. The CDR3 is made up of 17 amino acids. V lost 2 bases, J lost 7 bases, and 13 bases stayed unmatched. Germline values: CDR1 MNHEY, CDR2 SMNVEV (reference sequence). In nucleotides, the CDR3 is TGTGCCAGCAGTTTAAGTCGGACAGGGGGAGCCATCGTTGAAGCTTTCTTT. Translation gives CASSLSRTGGAIVEAFF.

This clone was seen just once. This rearrangement joins TRBV13 to TRBJ2-7; no firm D call. The germline V gene encodes CDR1 PRHDT and CDR2 FYEKMQ (reference sequence). V was cut by 3 bases and J by 2 bases, with 8 bases left in between. The CDR3 consists of 13 residues. DNA for the CDR3: TGTGCCAGCAGCTTGGGCAGAACCTACGAGCAGTACTTC. Protein: CASSLGRTYEQYF.